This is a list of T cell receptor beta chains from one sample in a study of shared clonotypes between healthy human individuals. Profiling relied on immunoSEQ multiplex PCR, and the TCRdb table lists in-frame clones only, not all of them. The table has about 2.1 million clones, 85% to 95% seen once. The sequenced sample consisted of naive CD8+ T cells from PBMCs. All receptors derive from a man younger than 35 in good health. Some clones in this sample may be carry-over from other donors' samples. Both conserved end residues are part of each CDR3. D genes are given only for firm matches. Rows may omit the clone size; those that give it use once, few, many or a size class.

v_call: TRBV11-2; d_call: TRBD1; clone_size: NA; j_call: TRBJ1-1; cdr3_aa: CASSANWDRERTTEAFF; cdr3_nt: TGTGCCAGCAGCGCTAATTGGGACAGGGAGAGAACCACTGAAGCTTTCTTT
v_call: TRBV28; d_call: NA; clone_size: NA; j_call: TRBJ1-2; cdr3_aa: CASSLGGNYGYTF; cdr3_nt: TGTGCCAGCAGTTTGGGGGGAAACTATGGCTACACCTTC
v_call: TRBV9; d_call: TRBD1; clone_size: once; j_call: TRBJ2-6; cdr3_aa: CASSVTLTGAGANVLTF; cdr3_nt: TGTGCCAGCAGCGTAACGCTAACAGGGGCCGGGGCCAACGTCCTGACTTTC
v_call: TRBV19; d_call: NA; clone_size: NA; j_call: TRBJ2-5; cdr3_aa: CASRASTGGAETQYF; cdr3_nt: TGTGCCAGTAGAGCGTCGACCGGAGGAGCTGAGACCCAGTACTTC
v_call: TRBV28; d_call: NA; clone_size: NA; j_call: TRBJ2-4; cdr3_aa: CASSSPLASGSNIQYF; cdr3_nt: TGTGCCAGCAGTTCTCCCCTGGCCTCTGGGAGCAACATTCAGTACTTC
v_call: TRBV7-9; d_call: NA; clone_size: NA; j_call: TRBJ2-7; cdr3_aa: CASSSDFYEQYF; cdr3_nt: TGTGCCAGCAGCTCCGACTTTTACGAGCAGTACTTC
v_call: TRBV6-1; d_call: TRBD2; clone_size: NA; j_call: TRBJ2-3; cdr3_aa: CVTSGSIYTQYF; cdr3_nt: TGTGTCACTAGCGGGAGTATTTATACGCAGTATTTT
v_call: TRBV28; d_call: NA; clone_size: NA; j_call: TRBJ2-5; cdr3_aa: CASSLLTSRGTQYF; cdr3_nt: TGTGCCAGCAGTTTATTGACTTCCCGGGGGACCCAGTACTTC
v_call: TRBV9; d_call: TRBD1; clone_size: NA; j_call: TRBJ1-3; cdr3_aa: CASSVDRGGSGNTIYF; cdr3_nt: TGTGCCAGCAGCGTTGACAGGGGGGGCTCTGGAAACACCATATATTTT
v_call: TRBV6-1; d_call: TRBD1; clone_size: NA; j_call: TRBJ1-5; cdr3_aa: CASKVGQGNQPQHF; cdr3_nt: TGTGCCAGCAAGGTGGGACAGGGCAATCAGCCCCAGCATTTT
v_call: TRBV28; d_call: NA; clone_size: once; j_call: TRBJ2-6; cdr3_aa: CASSPRAGFASGANVLTF; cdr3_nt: TGTGCCAGCAGCCCCCGGGCAGGGTTTGCCTCTGGGGCCAACGTCCTGACTTTC
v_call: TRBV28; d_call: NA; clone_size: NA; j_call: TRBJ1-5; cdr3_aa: CASSLTGGKEPQHF; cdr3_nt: TGTGCCAGCAGCCTGACGGGGGGGAAGGAGCCCCAGCATTTT
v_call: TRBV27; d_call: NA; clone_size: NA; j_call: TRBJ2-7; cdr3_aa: CASSSVKGWGDEQYF; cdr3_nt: TGTGCCAGCAGTTCCGTAAAGGGATGGGGGGACGAGCAGTACTTC
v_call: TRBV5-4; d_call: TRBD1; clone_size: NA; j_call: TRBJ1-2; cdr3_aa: CASRQTTGTGGGYGYTF; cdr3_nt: TGTGCCAGCAGGCAGACCACCGGGACAGGGGGCGGGTATGGCTACACCTTC
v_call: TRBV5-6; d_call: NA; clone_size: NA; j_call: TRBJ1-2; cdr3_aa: CASSPGASFMGYTF; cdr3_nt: TGTGCCAGCAGCCCCGGTGCCTCCTTCATGGGCTACACCTTC
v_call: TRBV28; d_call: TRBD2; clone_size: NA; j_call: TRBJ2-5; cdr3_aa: CASSLRTSGRGVEETQYF; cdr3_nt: TGTGCCAGCAGTTTACGGACTAGCGGGAGAGGGGTGGAAGAGACCCAGTACTTC